This entry lists 29 T cell receptor delta chains sequenced from one sample in a study of Vδ1+ human thymocytes. General study results and limits: In the thymus, TRG and TRD repertoires looked highly polyclonal with Gaussian CDR3 lengths.

Sequences come from RNA converted to cDNA by reverse transcription. Pooled V-gene forward primers with one constant-region reverse primer generated the CDR3 amplicons by multiplex PCR. TCRdb re-identified clones in the multiplex PCR reads via CATT. In the table there are more than 50,000 delta-chain clones, roughly 15% of which are singletons. The antigens for these receptors are not known. The sequencing input was Vdelta1+ gamma-delta thymocytes from the thymus. Indicated subset: FACS-sorted CD3+ TCRalphabeta- TCRVdelta1+ TCRVdelta2- thymocytes. These receptors all come from a boy in the first two years of life who had congenital heart surgery.

This clone was seen a few times. The chain has TRDV1 and TRDJ2, with 9 positions matching TRDD2. CDR1 is TSWWSYY, CDR2 QGS, per germline. This CDR3 is 17 amino acids long. The junction had 11 bases not matched to a gene; V was cut back by 1 base and J by 8 bases. The CDR3, as DNA: TGTGCTCTTGGGGAACCCCCTTCCTACGACCCTTCGGCACAACTCTTCTTT. Translated, it gives CALGEPPSYDPSAQLFF.

The rearrangement uses TRDV1 and TRDJ1, with D perhaps matching TRDD2 (6 bases). Germline V lookup: CDR1 TSWWSYY, CDR2 QGS. The CDR3 contains 14 residues. V lost 5 bases, J lost 8 bases, and 18 bases lay in between. The CDR3 protein is CALGRPSHITKLIF. The CDR3 DNA reads as TGTGCTCTTGGGCGCCCTTCCCACATTACCAAACTCATCTTT.

This clone came up a few times. This chain connects TRDV1 to TRDJ1; 10 nucleotides line up with TRDD3. The CDR3 runs 19 residues. The V and J ends lost 0 bases and 1 base, in that order; junction bases with no gene match: 11. CDR1 TSWWSYY and CDR2 QGS come from the germline V gene. CDR3 sequence: CALGELTVPTGGFTDKLIF. The CDR3 coding sequence is TGTGCTCTTGGGGAACTAACCGTCCCTACTGGGGGATTCACCGATAAACTCATCTTT.

The J gene is TRDJ1, the V gene TRDV3; D is undetermined. This CDR3 region has 9 residues. The germline CDR1 and CDR2 sequences are TVYSNPD and GDNSRS (reference sequence). Trimming stripped 1 base from V and 10 bases from J, with 7 bases between. The CDR3 nucleotides read TGTGCCTTTACGCAGCTACTCATCTTT. Amino acid sequence: CAFTQLLIF. Full variable domain (remainder filled in from reference TRDV3 and TRDJ1): CDKVTQSSPDQTVASGSEVVLLCTYDTVYSNPDLFWYRIRPDYSFQFVFYGDNSRSEGADFTQGRFSVKHILTQKAFHLVISPVRTEDSATYYCAFTQLLIFGKGTRVTVEP.

This clone has more than one count but fewer than ten. The rearrangement joins TRDV1 to TRDJ1; 9 nucleotides line up with TRDD3. Germline CDR1 TSWWSYY, CDR2 QGS. J gave up 0 bases and V 1 base, and 15 bases lay outside the gene matches. The CDR3 spans 20 residues. DNA for the CDR3: TGTGCTCTTGGGGAACCGCCGGTTGCTACTGGGGGAGTGTACACCGATAAACTCATCTTT. This encodes CALGEPPVATGGVYTDKLIF.

This chain links TRDV1 with TRDJ1, with a tentative D call TRDD3 (5 bases). The CDR3 sequence is 19 residues long. CDR1 is TSWWSYY, CDR2 QGS, per germline. The V end was cut by 1 base, the J end by 1 base, with 22 bases between. In DNA, the CDR3 is TGTGCTCTTGGGGAACGCTCCCTATTGGGAGGGATCTCCACCGATAAACTCATCTTT. It is translated as CALGERSLLGGISTDKLIF.

The rearrangement uses TRDV1 and TRDJ1, with TRDD3 matching over 9 bases. The CDR3 extends over 15 amino acids. Germline V lookup: CDR1 TSWWSYY, CDR2 QGS. V trimming: 3 bases; J trimming: 4 bases; junction bases outside the gene matches: 6. The CDR3 sequence is CALGEGGIQIDKLIF. The CDR3 DNA reads TGTGCTCTTGGGGAGGGGGGGATACAGATCGATAAACTCATCTTT.

This clone was seen only a few times. This chain links TRDV1 with TRDJ1; 10 bases fit TRDD3. Germline V gives CDR1 TSWWSYY, CDR2 QGS. V lost 4 bases and J lost 3; bases outside the gene matches: 20. The CDR3 spans 20 residues. CDR3 amino acids: CALGAAFPRTGGSPSDKLIF. In DNA form, the CDR3 reads TGTGCTCTTGGGGCTGCCTTCCCTCGTACTGGGGGATCTCCCTCCGATAAACTCATCTTT.

V is TRDV2 and J is TRDJ1; weak D call: TRDD3 (6 bases). The CDR3 contains 13 residues. The germline V gene has CDR1 GEAIGNYY and CDR2 EKD. With 1 base removed from V and 5 bases from J, the gap between germline ends came to 10 bases. The chain's CDR3 is CACDTRGEDKLIF. CDR3 DNA: TGTGCCTGTGACACGAGGGGGGAAGATAAACTCATCTTT.

This clone was counted between two and nine times. The junction departs from the called germline gene at one end, perhaps through a read error. Other DNA sequences in this specimen translate into the identical CDR3. The J gene is TRDJ1, the V gene TRDV1; 7 bases map to TRDD3. The CDR3 has 20 residues. CDR1 TSWWSYY and CDR2 QGS come from the germline V gene. The CDR3 sequence is CALGELLILEKRGGLRKLIF. The CDR3 DNA reads TGTGCTCTTGGGGAACTTCTTATCCTAGAGAAGAGGGGGGGATTAAGGAAACTCATCTTC.

The chain joins TRDV1 to TRDJ1, with D perhaps TRDD3 (6 bases). V was trimmed by 2 bases and J by 5 bases, leaving 27 bases between them. CDR1 is TSWWSYY and CDR2 is QGS in the germline V gene. This CDR3 region has 19 residues. The CDR3 region has the DNA TGTGCTCTTGGGGAATTCGGGCTTCCAGGGCGATACGCAGGGGATAAACTCATCTTT. Its protein product is CALGEFGLPGRYAGDKLIF.

This clone was counted a few times. The chain joins TRDV2 to TRDJ1; 12 nucleotides align to TRDD3. With V trimmed by 8 bases and J by 0 bases, 18 bases remained unmatched. The CDR3 extends over 19 amino acids. CDR1 is GEAIGNYY and CDR2 is EKD in the germline V gene. The CDR3 DNA reads as TGTGCCTCCCCCCGGTACTGGGGGATACCGGTCGGCTACACCGATAAACTCATCTTT. It encodes CASPRYWGIPVGYTDKLIF.

This clone was observed a few times. The genes are TRDV1 and TRDJ1; 9 positions match TRDD2. The CDR3 is 20 amino acids. V shed 4 bases and J 0 bases; nucleotides not matched to a gene: 18. Germline V gene data show CDR1 as TSWWSYY and CDR2 as QGS. CDR3 in DNA: TGTGCTCTTGGGGGACCTTCCTACGAGGAGGGATGCGAGTACACCGATAAACTCATCTTT. Its protein product is CALGGPSYEEGCEYTDKLIF.

The chain combines TRDV1 with TRDJ1; the match to TRDD3 covers 7 bases. There are 18 residues in the CDR3. V shed 0 bases and J 0 bases; nucleotides not matched to a gene: 10. From germline, CDR1 is TSWWSYY and CDR2 QGS. The CDR3: CALGELRDTGAYTDKLIF. CDR3 DNA: TGTGCTCTTGGGGAACTACGGGATACAGGCGCGTACACCGATAAACTCATCTTT.

The gene calls are TRDV1 and TRDJ1; 10 positions agree with TRDD3. V lost 1 base and J lost 0; bases outside the gene matches: 29. CDR1 and CDR2 from the germline V gene are TSWWSYY and QGS. This CDR3 is 25 amino acids long. CDR3 amino acids: CALGEQAYRPPLLGDIPLYTDKLIF. The CDR3, as DNA: TGTGCTCTTGGGGAACAGGCCTATCGCCCCCCTTTGCTGGGGGATATCCCCCTGTACACCGATAAACTCATCTTT.

Comment on this clone: A read error may account for a junction end that differs from germline. Other DNA sequences in this specimen translate into the identical CDR3. The chain has TRDV1 and TRDJ1; 7 positions match TRDD3. In germline, CDR1 is TSWWSYY, CDR2 QGS. The CDR3 is 20 amino acids. The CDR3, as DNA: TGTGCCCTTGGGGAAATCCCCCTACGGATTGGGGGAACGTACACCGATAAACTCATCTTT. This sequence encodes CALGEIPLRIGGTYTDKLIF.

The rearrangement links TRDV1 to TRDJ1; D might be TRDD3 (6 bases). Germline loops: CDR1 TSWWSYY, CDR2 QGS. CDR3 length equals 19 residues. V was shortened by 3 bases and J by 8 bases, with 31 bases between the two germline ends. Here the CDR3 DNA reads TGTGCTCTTGGGGAGGTCCGGTTGGGAAGTCTACTGGGTTGGTACAAACTCATCTTT. Protein product: CALGEVRLGSLLGWYKLIF.

This clone was detected a few times. The chain recombines TRDV1 with TRDJ1; 9 bases map to TRDD2. The CDR3 runs to 22 residues. Germline loops: CDR1 TSWWSYY, CDR2 QGS. J gave up 0 bases and V 1 base, and 21 bases lay outside the gene matches. The CDR3 here is CALGERAFLQIPGLPYTDKLIF. The CDR3 bases are TGTGCTCTTGGGGAACGAGCCTTCCTACAGATACCGGGGCTTCCGTACACCGATAAACTCATCTTT.

Regarding this clone: At one end, the junction sequence differs from germline, possibly due to a read error. This chain joins TRDV1 and TRDJ1; D is perhaps TRDD2 (6 bases). Germline V gives CDR1 TSWWSYY, CDR2 QGS. CDR3 length: 25 residues. CDR3 nucleotides: TGTGCTCTTGGGGTAAGGCCTTCCCGAAAAATGCTTGAAGCTGGAGAACGACTGTACACCGATAAACCCATCTTT. It specifies CALGVRPSRKMLEAGERLYTDKPIF.

This chain joins TRDV1 and TRDJ1; TRDD3 aligns across 7 bases. V gave up 3 bases and J gave up 0 bases; unmatched junction bases: 16. In germline, CDR1 is TSWWSYY, CDR2 QGS. CDR3 length: 19 residues. The CDR3 DNA is TGTGCTCTTGGGGACTCCCTACTGGGGATGGCAGGGTACACCGATAAACTCATCTTT. It yields the protein CALGDSLLGMAGYTDKLIF.

This chain uses TRDV1 with TRDJ1; no clear D gene. CDR3 length: 21 residues. V dropped 1 base and J dropped 0 bases, with 27 bases sitting between them. CDR1 is TSWWSYY, CDR2 QGS, per germline. CDR3 DNA sequence: TGTGCTCTTGGGGAACCCGGTTTGCCCGCTCAGATAGGTGGGTACACCGATAAACTCATCTTT. As protein: CALGEPGLPAQIGGYTDKLIF.

This clone was observed a few times. This chain links TRDV1 with TRDJ1; 8 bases are a match to TRDD3. In germline, CDR1 is TSWWSYY, CDR2 QGS. The CDR3 runs 27 residues. The V and J ends lost 0 bases and 0 bases, in that order; junction bases with no gene match: 36. In DNA form, the CDR3 reads TGTGCTCTTGGGGAACTAAGCAAATCTCCGCCTGGGGGACCTTGGGGGTGCCTCCCCGAGTACACCGATAAACTCATCTTT. It is translated as CALGELSKSPPGGPWGCLPEYTDKLIF.

The J gene is TRDJ1, the V gene TRDV1; TRDD2 might be the D (6 bases). V dropped 9 bases and J dropped 0 bases, with 20 bases sitting between them. The CDR3 loop spans 16 amino acids. Germline V CDR1 and CDR2: TSWWSYY, QGS. The CDR3 DNA sequence: TGTGCTCTCCAGTTCCTATATGGAGTTAACACCGATAAACTCATCTTT. Translation: CALQFLYGVNTDKLIF.

This clone has just a few counts. J is TRDJ1 and V is TRDV1, with 12 bases fitting TRDD3. The CDR3 consists of 22 residues. J was trimmed by 0 bases and V by 5 bases; bases with no gene match: 22. Germline V gene sequence: CDR1 TSWWSYY, CDR2 QGS. In DNA form, the CDR3 reads TGTGCTCTTGGGCCCTTTCCTACTACTGGGGGATACCTTAGGGGGGACACCGATAAACTCATCTTT. Translating it yields CALGPFPTTGGYLRGDTDKLIF.

This chain connects TRDV1 to TRDJ1; TRDD3 aligns across 10 bases. V lost 2 bases to trimming and J lost 1 base; unmatched junction nucleotides: 13. This CDR3 has 19 residues. CDR1 is TSWWSYY, CDR2 QGS, per germline. The CDR3 sequence: CALGERPYWGIGLTDKLIF. CDR3 coding DNA: TGTGCTCTTGGGGAAAGGCCCTACTGGGGGATCGGCCTCACCGATAAACTCATCTTT.

The chain couples TRDV1 to TRDJ1; 13 positions match TRDD3. J gave up 0 bases and V 4 bases, and 20 bases lay outside the gene matches. CDR1 and CDR2 from the germline V gene are TSWWSYY and QGS. The CDR3 covers 22 residues. CDR3: CALGVPLGLGDTGFGDTDKLIF. The CDR3 DNA is TGTGCTCTTGGGGTTCCCCTTGGACTGGGGGATACGGGATTCGGGGACACCGATAAACTCATCTTT.

This clone has more than one count but fewer than ten. The chain joins TRDV1 to TRDJ1; 12 bases line up with TRDD3. The germline gives CDR1 TSWWSYY, CDR2 QGS. The junction had 26 bases not matched to a gene; V was cut back by 2 bases and J by 4 bases. The CDR3 has 23 amino acids. This CDR3 reads CALGEGHTRRGPYWGIHDDKLIF. The CDR3 DNA is TGTGCTCTTGGGGAAGGGCACACCAGGCGCGGGCCGTACTGGGGGATACATGACGATAAACTCATCTTT.

The chain combines TRDV1 with TRDJ1; D remains unclear. CDR3 length: 14 amino acids. V lost 3 bases and J lost 2, with 10 bases in between. Germline V CDR1 and CDR2: TSWWSYY, QGS. CDR3 in amino acids: CALGEPIKTDKLIF. CDR3 coding DNA: TGTGCTCTTGGGGAGCCTATTAAAACCGATAAACTCATCTTT.

This clone has more than one count but fewer than ten. The rearrangement links TRDV1 to TRDJ1; a weak D match, TRDD2 (6 bases). The CDR3 is 21 residues long. Germline V gene data show CDR1 as TSWWSYY and CDR2 as QGS. V lost 0 bases and J lost 3, with 29 bases in between. DNA of the CDR3: TGTGCTCTTGGGGAACTTCCCTCCTACGAAAGGGATGCTTACTCCCCCGATAAACTCATCTTT. Translating gives CALGELPSYERDAYSPDKLIF.